This record concerns one T cell receptor (beta chain) sequence. These data come from a study of T cell changes during pregnancy in multiple sclerosis. V gave up 6 bases and J gave up 0 bases, with 12 bases separating them. CDR3 size: 14 residues. Per the germline V gene, CDR1 is MNHEY and CDR2 is SMNVEV (reference sequence). TCRdb's copy holds only in-frame clones and misses some; the assay was immunoSEQ multiplex PCR. The repertoire holds around 66,000 clones, with roughly nine tenths as singletons. The TCR comes from a female donor in good health, enrolled as a control in a pregnancy study. Sequencing was performed on peripheral blood, taken in the third trimester of pregnancy. V and J are TRBV27 and TRBJ2-7, with D hard to call. In DNA, the CDR3 is TGTGCCAGCAGCCCGAACGGTCACTCCTACGAGCAGTACTTC. This codes for CASSPNGHSYEQYF.